One and the same sample provided the 17 T cell receptor beta chains below, sequenced in a study of blood T cell repertoires in COVID-19. The assay was immunoSEQ multiplex PCR, and TCRdb's table has in-frame clones only and misses some. The repertoire includes around 150,000 clones, over 75% of them detected once, and approximately 6% sits in the top ten. The sequenced sample was PBMCs or T cells enriched from blood (not recorded which). These TCRs come from a man aged 35 to 55 who had recovered from COVID-19.

Comments on this clone: The junction does not match germline at one end; this may be a read error. This chain joins TRBV7-9 and TRBJ1-5; TRBD1 might be the D (5 bases). CDR1 SEHNR and CDR2 FQNEAQ come from the germline V gene (reference sequence). This CDR3 is 15 amino acids long. In DNA form, the CDR3 reads TGTGCCAGCAGCCTAGCGGGGGGTGTGAGTCAGCCCCAGCATTTT. This translates into CASSLAGGVSQPQHF.

This clone has more than one count but fewer than ten. V and J are TRBV29-1 and TRBJ1-2; TRBD1 agrees at 10 bases. The CDR3 sequence is 15 residues long. The germline V gene has CDR1 SQVTM and CDR2 ANQGSEA. V lost 4 bases, J lost 7 bases, and 12 bases stayed unmatched. CDR3 DNA sequence: TGCAGCGTTGCCCCCCGATATGGACAGGGGGGTGGCTACACCTTC. Its translation is CSVAPRYGQGGGYTF.

This clone turned up a few times. The chain is built from TRBV7-9 and TRBJ1-6; D gene ambiguous. This CDR3 has 11 amino acids. Trimming cost V 5 bases and J 11 bases, with 7 bases left between them. The V gene's germline CDR1 is SEHNR and CDR2 FQNEAQ (reference sequence). The CDR3 region is CASSGGTPLHF. CDR3 in DNA: TGTGCCAGCAGCGGCGGTACACCCCTCCACTTT.

The CDR3, as DNA: TGTGCCAGCAGGACAGGGAAGTTATCTGGAAACACCATATATTTT. Encoded protein: CASRTGKLSGNTIYF. The chain combines TRBV6-5 with TRBJ1-3; 7 nucleotides match TRBD1. The CDR3 runs 15 residues. Germline CDR1 is MNHEY and CDR2 is SVGAGI. V trimming: 6 bases; J trimming: 1 base; junction bases outside the gene matches: 6.

J is TRBJ1-1 and V is TRBV18; TRBD1 matches at 8 bases. Looked up from germline, CDR1 is KGHSH and CDR2 is LQKENI. The CDR3 extends over 16 amino acids. With V trimmed by 3 bases and J by 6 bases, 12 bases remained unmatched. The CDR3 DNA reads as TGTGCCAGCTCACCGGGGCTCGTCGGACAGGGACCTGAAGCTTTCTTT. Its protein is CASSPGLVGQGPEAFF.

The CDR3 sequence is CASSRARGRGVNEQFF. The CDR3 nucleotides are TGTGCCAGCAGCCGGGCGCGGGGGCGGGGTGTTAATGAGCAGTTCTTC. This chain joins TRBV3-1 (or the pseudogene TRBV3-2) and TRBJ2-1, with D perhaps matching TRBD2 (7 bases). The V and J ends lost 4 bases and 7 bases respectively, with 20 bases between them. The CDR3 is made up of 16 amino acids. Germline CDR1 LGHDT, CDR2 YNNKEL (reference sequence).

The chain recombines TRBV3-1 (or the pseudogene TRBV3-2) with TRBJ1-2; D gene ambiguous. CDR1 is LGHDT, CDR2 YNNKEL, per germline (reference sequence). V lost 2 bases, J lost 6 bases, and 16 bases lay in between. This CDR3 spans 15 amino acids. CDR3 in amino acids: CASSQSSQQIHGYTF. CDR3 coding DNA: TGTGCCAGCAGCCAAAGTTCCCAACAGATACATGGCTACACCTTC.

J is TRBJ2-5 and V is TRBV5-4, with 12 bases identical to TRBD2. The V segment lost 7 bases and the J segment 5 bases; nucleotides outside the gene matches: 6. This CDR3 is 14 amino acids long. Germline CDR1 SGHNT, CDR2 YYREEE (reference sequence). The CDR3 bases are TGTGCCAGCCGTCTAGCGGGGGGGCCGGAGACCCAGTACTTC. It codes for CASRLAGGPETQYF.

This clone was recorded a few times. The gene calls are TRBV19 and TRBJ2-6; perhaps TRBD2 as D (6 bases). This CDR3 comprises 16 residues. Per germline, CDR1 LNHDA and CDR2 SQIVND (reference sequence). Deletions cut 6 bases from V and 1 base from J, with 13 bases between. The chain's CDR3 is CASSGGRTSGANVLTF. In DNA form, the CDR3 reads TGTGCCAGTAGCGGGGGACGTACGTCTGGGGCCAACGTCCTGACTTTC.

The chain carries TRBV2 and TRBJ2-2; possible D gene TRBD2, 5 bases. The ends were cut back, 4 bases at V and 0 bases at J, with 9 bases in the middle. The CDR3 length is 15 residues. From germline, CDR1 is SNHLY and CDR2 FYNNEI. The CDR3 bases are TGTGCCAGCAGTGTACGCGGGCCGAACACCGGGGAGCTGTTTTTT. Translation gives CASSVRGPNTGELFF.

The genes are TRBV9 and TRBJ2-3; no clear D gene. V shed 4 bases and J shed 0 bases, with 9 bases lying between them. This CDR3 contains 14 residues. CDR1 is SGDLS and CDR2 is YYNGEE in the germline V gene. DNA for the CDR3: TGTGCCAGCAGCTCGGTGAGGAGCACAGATACGCAGTATTTT. Translated, it gives CASSSVRSTDTQYF.

V and J are TRBV9 and TRBJ1-2; D unresolved. V gave up 3 bases and J gave up 6 bases, with 12 bases separating them. CDR1 and CDR2 (germline): SGDLS, YYNGEE. The CDR3 runs to 13 residues. The CDR3 here is CASSAILRDGYTF. CDR3 in DNA: TGTGCCAGCAGCGCGATCCTGCGGGATGGCTACACCTTC.

The chain is built from TRBV9 and TRBJ1-4; 7 positions agree with TRBD1. Germline assignment: CDR1 SGDLS and CDR2 YYNGEE. This CDR3 region has 15 residues. With 4 bases clipped from V and 4 bases from J, the junction kept 7 bases outside the gene matches. The CDR3 spells CASSTRDSINEKLFF. DNA for the CDR3: TGTGCCAGCAGCACTCGGGACAGCATTAATGAAAAACTGTTTTTT.

This clone was detected a few times. The chain joins TRBV2 to TRBJ1-3, with TRBD1 identical over 7 bases. The V gene's germline CDR1 is SNHLY and CDR2 FYNNEI. V gave up 7 bases and J gave up 4 bases; unmatched junction bases: 10. This CDR3 has 15 amino acids. In DNA form, the CDR3 reads TGTGCCAGCAATCTACAGGGGAGTCTGGGAAACACCATATATTTT. Translation gives CASNLQGSLGNTIYF. Together with reference TRBV2 and TRBJ1-3, the CDR3 gives the full variable domain: EPEVTQTPSHQVTQMGQEVILRCVPISNHLYFYWYRQILGQKVEFLVSFYNNEISEKSEIFDDQFSVERPDGSNFTLKIRSTKLEDSAMYFCASNLQGSLGNTIYFGEGSWLTVV.

The rearrangement uses TRBV7-6 and TRBJ1-1; 9 positions agree with TRBD1. This CDR3 is 16 amino acids long. V dropped 5 bases and J dropped 1; count of bases not matched to a gene: 8. Germline V gene data show CDR1 as SGHVS and CDR2 as FNYEAQ. In DNA form, the CDR3 reads TGTGCCAGCAGCCTTTTACCGGGACAGGGGAACACTGAAGCTTTCTTT. This encodes CASSLLPGQGNTEAFF.

This clone was seen a few times. The rearrangement joins TRBV3-1 (or the pseudogene TRBV3-2) to TRBJ2-3, with TRBD1 matching over 9 bases. Germline trimming cut 4 bases from V and 4 bases from J; bases unmatched to any gene: 6. CDR1 LGHDT and CDR2 YNNKEL come from the germline V gene (reference sequence). CDR3 length: 15 residues. CDR3 protein: CASSRTGARADTQYF. CDR3 coding DNA: TGTGCCAGCAGCCGGACAGGGGCAAGGGCAGATACGCAGTATTTT.

V usage is TRBV7-6 and J usage is TRBJ2-5, with D unclear. The germline V gene has CDR1 SGHVS and CDR2 FNYEAQ. The CDR3 is 12 residues long. Trimming shortened V by 5 bases and J by 1 base, and 5 bases separated the two germline ends. This CDR3 reads CASSASQETQYF. CDR3 bases: TGTGCCAGCAGCGCCAGCCAAGAGACCCAGTACTTC.